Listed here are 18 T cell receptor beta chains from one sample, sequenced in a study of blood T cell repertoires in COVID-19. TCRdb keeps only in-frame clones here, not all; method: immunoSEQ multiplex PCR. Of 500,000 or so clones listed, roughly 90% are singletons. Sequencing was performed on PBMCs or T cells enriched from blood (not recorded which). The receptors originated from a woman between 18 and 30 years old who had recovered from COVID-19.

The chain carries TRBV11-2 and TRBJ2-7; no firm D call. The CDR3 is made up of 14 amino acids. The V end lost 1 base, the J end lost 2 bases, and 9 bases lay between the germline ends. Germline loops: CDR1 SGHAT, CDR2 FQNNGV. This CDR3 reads CASSLGVGPYEQYF. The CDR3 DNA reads TGTGCCAGCAGCTTAGGGGTGGGCCCCTACGAGCAGTACTTC.

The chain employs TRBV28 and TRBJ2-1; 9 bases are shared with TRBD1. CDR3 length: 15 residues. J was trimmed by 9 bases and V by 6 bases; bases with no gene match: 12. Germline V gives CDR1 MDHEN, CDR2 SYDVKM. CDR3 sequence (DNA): TGTGCCAGCAGCCTACAGGGGGCGGCCGAGATTGAGCAGTTCTTC. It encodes CASSLQGAAEIEQFF.

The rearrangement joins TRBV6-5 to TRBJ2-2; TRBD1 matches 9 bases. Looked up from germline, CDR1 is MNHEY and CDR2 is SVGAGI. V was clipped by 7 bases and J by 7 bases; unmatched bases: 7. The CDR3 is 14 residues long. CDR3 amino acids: CASTRGQGYGELFF. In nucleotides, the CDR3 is TGTGCCAGCACCCGGGGACAGGGTTACGGGGAGCTGTTTTTT.

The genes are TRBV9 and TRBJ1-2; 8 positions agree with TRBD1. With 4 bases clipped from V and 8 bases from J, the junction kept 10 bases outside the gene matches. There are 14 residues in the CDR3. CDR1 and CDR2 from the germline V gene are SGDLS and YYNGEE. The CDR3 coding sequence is TGTGCCAGCAGCCTCGGGACAGGCTATTCCGGCTACACCTTC. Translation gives CASSLGTGYSGYTF.

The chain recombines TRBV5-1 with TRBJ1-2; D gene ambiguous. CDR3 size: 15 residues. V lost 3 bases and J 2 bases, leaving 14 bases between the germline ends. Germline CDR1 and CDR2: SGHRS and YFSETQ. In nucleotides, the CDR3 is TGCGCCAGCAGCTGGACTGTGACTACGAACTATGGCTACACCTTC. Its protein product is CASSWTVTTNYGYTF. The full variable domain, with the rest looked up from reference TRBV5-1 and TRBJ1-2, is KAGVTQTPRYLIKTRGQQVTLSCSPISGHRSVSWYQQTPGQGLQFLFEYFSETQRNKGNFPGRFSGRQFSNSRSEMNVSTLELGDSALYLCASSWTVTTNYGYTFGSGTRLTVV.

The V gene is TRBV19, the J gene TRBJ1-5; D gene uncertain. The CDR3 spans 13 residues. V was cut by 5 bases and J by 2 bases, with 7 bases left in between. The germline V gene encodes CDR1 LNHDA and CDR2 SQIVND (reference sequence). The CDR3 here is CASSPTGNQPQHF. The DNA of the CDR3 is TGTGCCAGTAGTCCCACAGGCAATCAGCCCCAGCATTTT.

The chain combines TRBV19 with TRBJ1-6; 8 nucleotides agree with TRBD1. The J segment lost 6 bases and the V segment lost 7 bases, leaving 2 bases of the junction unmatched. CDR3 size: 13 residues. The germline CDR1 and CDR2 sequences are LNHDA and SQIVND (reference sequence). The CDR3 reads CASTDRGNSPLHF. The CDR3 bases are TGTGCCAGTACAGACAGGGGTAATTCACCCCTCCACTTT. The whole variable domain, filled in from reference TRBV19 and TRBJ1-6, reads DGGITQSPKYLFRKEGQNVTLSCEQNLNHDAMYWYRQDPGQGLRLIYYSQIVNDFQKGDIAEGYSVSREKKESFPLTVTSAQKNPTAFYLCASTDRGNSPLHFGNGTRLTVT.

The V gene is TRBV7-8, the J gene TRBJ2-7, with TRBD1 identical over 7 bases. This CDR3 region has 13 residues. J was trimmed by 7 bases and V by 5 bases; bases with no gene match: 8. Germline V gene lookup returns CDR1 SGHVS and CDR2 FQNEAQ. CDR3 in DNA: TGTGCCAGCAGCCCAGGACAGGATAAGGAGCAGTACTTC. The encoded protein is CASSPGQDKEQYF.

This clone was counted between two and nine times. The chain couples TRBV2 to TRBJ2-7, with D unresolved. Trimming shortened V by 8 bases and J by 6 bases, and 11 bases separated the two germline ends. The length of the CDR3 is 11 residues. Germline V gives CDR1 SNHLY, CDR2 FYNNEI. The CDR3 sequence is CASEQNFEQYF. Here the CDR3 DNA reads TGTGCCAGCGAACAGAACTTCGAGCAGTACTTC. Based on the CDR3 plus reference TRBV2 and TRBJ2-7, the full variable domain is EPEVTQTPSHQVTQMGQEVILRCVPISNHLYFYWYRQILGQKVEFLVSFYNNEISEKSEIFDDQFSVERPDGSNFTLKIRSTKLEDSAMYFCASEQNFEQYFGPGTRLTVT.

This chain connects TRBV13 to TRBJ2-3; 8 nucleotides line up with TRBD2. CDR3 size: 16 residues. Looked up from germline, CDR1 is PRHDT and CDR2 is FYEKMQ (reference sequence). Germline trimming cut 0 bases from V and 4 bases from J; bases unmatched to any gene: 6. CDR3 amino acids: CASSLGRGGASDTQYF. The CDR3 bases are TGTGCCAGCAGCTTAGGACGGGGGGGGGCCTCAGATACGCAGTATTTT.

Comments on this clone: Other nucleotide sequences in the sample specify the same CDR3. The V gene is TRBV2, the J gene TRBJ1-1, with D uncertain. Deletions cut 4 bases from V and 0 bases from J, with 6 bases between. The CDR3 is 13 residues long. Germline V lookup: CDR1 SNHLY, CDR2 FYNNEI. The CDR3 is CASSASMNTEAFF. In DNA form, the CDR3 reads TGTGCCAGCAGTGCCTCTATGAACACTGAAGCTTTCTTT.

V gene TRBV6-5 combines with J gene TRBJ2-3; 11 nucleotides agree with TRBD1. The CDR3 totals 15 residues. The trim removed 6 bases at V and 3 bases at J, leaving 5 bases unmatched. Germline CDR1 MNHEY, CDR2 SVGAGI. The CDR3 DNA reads TGTGCCAGCAGCCCCGGGACAGGGGGGACAGATACGCAGTATTTT. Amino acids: CASSPGTGGTDTQYF.

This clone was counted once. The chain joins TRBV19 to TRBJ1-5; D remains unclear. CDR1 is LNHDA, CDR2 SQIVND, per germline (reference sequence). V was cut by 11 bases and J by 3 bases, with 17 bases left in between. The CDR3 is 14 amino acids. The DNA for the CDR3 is TGTGCCTCCCAGCCCGACTTTACCAATCAGCCCCAGCATTTT. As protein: CASQPDFTNQPQHF. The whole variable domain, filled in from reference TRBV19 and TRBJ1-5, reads DGGITQSPKYLFRKEGQNVTLSCEQNLNHDAMYWYRQDPGQGLRLIYYSQIVNDFQKGDIAEGYSVSREKKESFPLTVTSAQKNPTAFYLCASQPDFTNQPQHFGDGTRLSIL.

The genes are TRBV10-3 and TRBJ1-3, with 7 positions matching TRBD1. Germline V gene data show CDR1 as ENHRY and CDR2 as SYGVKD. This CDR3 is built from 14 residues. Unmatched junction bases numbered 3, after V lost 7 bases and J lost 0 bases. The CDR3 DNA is TGTGCCATCACCGGGACAGTCTCTGGAAACACCATATATTTT. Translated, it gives CAITGTVSGNTIYF.

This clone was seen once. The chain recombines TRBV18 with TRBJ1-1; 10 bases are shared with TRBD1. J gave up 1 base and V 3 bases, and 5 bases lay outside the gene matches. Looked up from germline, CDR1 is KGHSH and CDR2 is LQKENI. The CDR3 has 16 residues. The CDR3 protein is CASSPARDRGNTEAFF. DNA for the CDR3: TGTGCCAGCTCACCCGCTAGGGACAGGGGGAACACTGAAGCTTTCTTT.

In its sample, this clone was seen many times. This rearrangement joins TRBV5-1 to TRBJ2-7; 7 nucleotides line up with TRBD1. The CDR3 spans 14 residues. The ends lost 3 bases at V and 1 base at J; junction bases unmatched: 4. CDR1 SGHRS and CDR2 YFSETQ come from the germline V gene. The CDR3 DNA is TGCGCCAGCAGCTCCCTGACAGGGTCCTACGAGCAGTACTTC. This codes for CASSSLTGSYEQYF.

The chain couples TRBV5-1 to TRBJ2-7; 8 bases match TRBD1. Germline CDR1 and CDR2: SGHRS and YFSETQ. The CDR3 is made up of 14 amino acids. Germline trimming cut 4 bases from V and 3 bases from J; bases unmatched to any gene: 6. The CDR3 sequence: CASSHRQGNYEQYF. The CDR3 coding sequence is TGCGCCAGCAGCCATCGACAGGGGAACTACGAGCAGTACTTC.

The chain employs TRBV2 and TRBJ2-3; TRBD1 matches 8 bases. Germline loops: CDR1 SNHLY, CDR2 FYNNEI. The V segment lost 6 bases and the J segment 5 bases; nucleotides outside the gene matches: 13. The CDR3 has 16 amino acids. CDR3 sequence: CASSPLTGARGDTQYF. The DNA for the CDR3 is TGTGCCAGCAGCCCTTTGACAGGGGCACGGGGAGATACGCAGTATTTT.